This entry features one T cell receptor beta chain sequence. This clone is classified as large (0.1 to 1%). Its recognized antigen is unknown. Per-base quality was not reported, and no clone a single base away is much larger than it. The data belong to a study of tissue T cells after allogeneic stem cell transplantation (dated by TCRdb to between 2021 and 2022). With regard to the full study: Every GVHD patient got a graft from a donor, with four grafts unmodified and three CD34-selected to deplete T cells. When multiple samples of a tissue were available, H&E sections were reviewed by a pathologist, and samples with histologically apparent lymphocytes were prioritized for sequencing. Using research autopsies of patients with and without GVHD, plus mouse models of GVHD, the study profiled TCR beta repertoires across many tissues. On the human side, the study was prospective and observational, with no blinding or randomization.

CDR1 and CDR2 (SEHNR, FQNEAQ) derive from the germline V gene (reference sequence). V gives up 4 bases and J gives up 5 bases, and the segment between their germline ends measures 11 bases. The CDR3 covers 14 residues, taking in both the cysteine and the phenylalanine. Just CDR3 DNA is preserved here, 42 bases in frame from base 1. Library creation used the immunoSEQ multiplex PCR assay. Adaptive Biotechnologies performed the TCRbeta CDR3 sequencing at survey depth and reported CDR3 sequences, V/J genes, productive frequency and template counts. TCR beta CDR3 regions were amplified from genomic DNA instead of RNA. The authors' analysis ran thus. Jensen-Shannon divergence served to quantify pairwise repertoire overlap between tissues, with 0 meaning identical and 1 meaning complete divergence. Tissues were grouped by single-linkage agglomerative hierarchical clustering of pairwise JSD values, and the clustering results were shown as dendrograms. GLIPH2 was run on all patient samples with simulation_depth 1000, kmer_min_depth 3 and cdr3_length_cutoff 8, and groups with more than two unique CDR3s were retained. A standardized tissue-overlap score was generated by extrapolating Jaccard GLIPH-group overlap across patients to a standard repertoire size of 1000 clones. To look at how diversity was associated with clinical or experimental variables, linear mixed-effect models were used, with tissue treated as a fixed effect and individual treated as a random effect. TCRdb retrieved this table from immuneACCESS and kept in-frame rearrangements only. Not all clones are present; in checked studies, unresolved V genes account for under half, and no reason is known for the remainder. Clonal size and the V and J genes are those of that table, whereas D and trimming came from the DNA. The sample table records about 3,000 clones; roughly 60% of these occur just once. The ten largest make up 15% to 18% of the sample.

In light of the paper, this sample's time point label describes: human tissue collected at research (rapid) autopsy. Over a three-year period, several adult allo-HCT recipients who had steroid-refractory GVHD were prospectively enrolled in a research-autopsy study. Gastrointestinal GVHD was present in all GVHD patients, each of whom received several lines of GVHD-directed therapy, and roughly five of these patients also had skin involvement. After a median post-mortem interval of approximately 9.8 hours, the autopsy tissues collected included GI sites spanning esophagus to rectum, along with liver, skin and lymphoid organs including spleen. Each autopsy specimen was bisected, with one portion flash-frozen in liquid nitrogen and the remainder formalin-fixed, and the outer muscle layers of GI specimens were removed. Genomic DNA was extracted from frozen tissues using the Mag-Bind Blood & Tissue DNA HDQ 96 Kit on a Chemagic 360 or the DNeasy Blood & Tissue Kit. Extracted DNA was further purified with the Genomic DNA Clean & Concentrator-25 kit because of concern about red blood cell contamination.

Overall results and qualifications from the work: In both patients and mice, only a limited portion of the TCR repertoire detected in tissues was captured by blood and spleen T cells. Within patients, how anatomically similar tissues were was a major factor shaping TCR repertoire composition, regardless of disease or transplant status. A small and clinically heterogeneous patient cohort was studied, and sampling depth was acknowledged as a limitation. Not many T cell clones showed up in more than one patient, yet clustering based on motifs uncovered repertoire signatures that were shared across patients in a tissue-specific way. Which tissue TCRs were alloreactive or antigen-specific was not determined in the study, and some clones might have been persisting host cells.

The chain was built from TRBV7-9 and TRBJ1-4, with no D gene named confidently. The sequence came from a male patient at least 60 years old with steroid-refractory graft-versus-host disease after an allogeneic stem cell transplant. After a transplant, some T cells may have been passed on by the graft donor. The sequencing used descending colon tissue, collected at autopsy. The nucleotides read TGTGCCAGCAGCTCCTTCGACGGGAATGAAAAACTGTTTTTT. Translation gives CASSSFDGNEKLFF.